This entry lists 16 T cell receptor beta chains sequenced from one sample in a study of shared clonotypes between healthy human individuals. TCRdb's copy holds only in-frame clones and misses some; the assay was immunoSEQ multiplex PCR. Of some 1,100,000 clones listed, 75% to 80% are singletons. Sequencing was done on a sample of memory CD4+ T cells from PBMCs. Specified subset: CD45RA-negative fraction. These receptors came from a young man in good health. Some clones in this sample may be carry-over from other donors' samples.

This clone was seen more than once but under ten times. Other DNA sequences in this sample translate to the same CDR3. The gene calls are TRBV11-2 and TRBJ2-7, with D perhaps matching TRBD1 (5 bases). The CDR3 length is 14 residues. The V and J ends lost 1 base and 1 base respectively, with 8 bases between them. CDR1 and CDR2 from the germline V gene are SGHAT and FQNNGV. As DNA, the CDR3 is TGTGCCAGCAGCTTAGCCCGACAGTCCTACGAGCAGTACTTC. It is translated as CASSLARQSYEQYF.

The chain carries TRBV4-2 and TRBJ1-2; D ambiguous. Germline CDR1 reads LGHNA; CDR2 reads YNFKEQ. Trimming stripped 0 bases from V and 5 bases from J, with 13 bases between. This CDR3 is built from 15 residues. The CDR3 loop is CASSQESVGGYGYTF. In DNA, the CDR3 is TGTGCCAGCAGCCAAGAATCGGTTGGAGGTTATGGCTACACCTTC.

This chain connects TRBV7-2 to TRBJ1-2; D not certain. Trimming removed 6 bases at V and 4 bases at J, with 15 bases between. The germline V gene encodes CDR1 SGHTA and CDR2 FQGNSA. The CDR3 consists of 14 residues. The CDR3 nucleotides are TGTGCCAGCAGTGGGCCAGGAGGCGGCTATGGCTACACCTTC. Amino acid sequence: CASSGPGGGYGYTF.

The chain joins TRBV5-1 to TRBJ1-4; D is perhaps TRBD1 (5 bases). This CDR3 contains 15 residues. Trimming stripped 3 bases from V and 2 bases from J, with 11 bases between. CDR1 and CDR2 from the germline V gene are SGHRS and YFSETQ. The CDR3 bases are TGCGCCAGCAGCTCCTACGCAGGGACTAATGAAAAACTGTTTTTT. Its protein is CASSSYAGTNEKLFF.

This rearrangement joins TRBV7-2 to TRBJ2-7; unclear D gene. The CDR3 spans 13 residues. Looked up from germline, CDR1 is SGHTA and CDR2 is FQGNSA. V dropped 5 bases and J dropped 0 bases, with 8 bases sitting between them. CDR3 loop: CASSPSSSYEQYF. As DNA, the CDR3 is TGTGCCAGCAGCCCCTCGAGCTCCTACGAGCAGTACTTC.

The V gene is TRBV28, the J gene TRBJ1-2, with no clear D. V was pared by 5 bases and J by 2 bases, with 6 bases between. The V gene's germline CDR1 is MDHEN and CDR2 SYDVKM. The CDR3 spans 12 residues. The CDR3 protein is CASSKANYGYTF. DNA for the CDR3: TGTGCCAGCAGTAAGGCAAACTATGGCTACACCTTC.

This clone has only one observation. The CDR3, as DNA: TGTGCCACCAGCAGATACGGGCAGCAGGGGGACGAGCAGTACTTC. Its translation is CATSRYGQQGDEQYF. The rearrangement joins TRBV15 to TRBJ2-7; the match to TRBD1 covers 7 bases. Losses at the gene ends were 2 bases for V and 5 bases for J; bases not matched to a gene: 9. Germline CDR1 is LNHNV and CDR2 is YYDKDF (reference sequence). This CDR3 has 15 amino acids.

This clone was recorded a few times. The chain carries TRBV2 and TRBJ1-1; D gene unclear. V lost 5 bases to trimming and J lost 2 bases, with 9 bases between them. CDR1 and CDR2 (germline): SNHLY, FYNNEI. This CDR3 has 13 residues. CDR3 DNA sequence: TGTGCCAGCAGTTCCGACGGAAACACTGAAGCTTTCTTT. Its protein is CASSSDGNTEAFF.

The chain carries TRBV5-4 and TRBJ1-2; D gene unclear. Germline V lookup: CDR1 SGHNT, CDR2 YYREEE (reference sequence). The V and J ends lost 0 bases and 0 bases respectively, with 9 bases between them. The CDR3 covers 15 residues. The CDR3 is CASSLDADSNYGYTF. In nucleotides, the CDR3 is TGTGCCAGCAGCTTGGATGCAGATTCTAACTATGGCTACACCTTC.

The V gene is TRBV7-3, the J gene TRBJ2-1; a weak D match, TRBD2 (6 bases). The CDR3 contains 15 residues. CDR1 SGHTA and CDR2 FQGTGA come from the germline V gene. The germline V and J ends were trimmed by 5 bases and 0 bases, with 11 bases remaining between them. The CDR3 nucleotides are TGTGCCAGCAGCCCCATAGCGGCCTCCTACAATGAGCAGTTCTTC. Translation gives CASSPIAASYNEQFF.

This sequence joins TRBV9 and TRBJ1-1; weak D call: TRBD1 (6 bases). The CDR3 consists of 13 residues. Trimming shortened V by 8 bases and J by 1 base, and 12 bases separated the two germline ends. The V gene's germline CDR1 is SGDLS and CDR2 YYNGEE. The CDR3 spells CASSTGRNTEAFF. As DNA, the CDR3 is TGTGCCAGTTCGACAGGTCGGAACACTGAAGCTTTCTTT. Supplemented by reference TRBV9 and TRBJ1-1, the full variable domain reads DSGVTQTPKHLITATGQRVTLRCSPRSGDLSVYWYQQSLDQGLQFLIQYYNGEERAKGNILERFSAQQFPDLHSELNLSSLELGDSALYFCASSTGRNTEAFFGQGTRLTVV.

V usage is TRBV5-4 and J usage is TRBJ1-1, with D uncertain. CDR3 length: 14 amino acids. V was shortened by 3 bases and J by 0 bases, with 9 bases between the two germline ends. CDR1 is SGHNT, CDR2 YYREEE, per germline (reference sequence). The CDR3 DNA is TGTGCCAGCAGCTCTATGACGGTGAACACTGAAGCTTTCTTT. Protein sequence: CASSSMTVNTEAFF.

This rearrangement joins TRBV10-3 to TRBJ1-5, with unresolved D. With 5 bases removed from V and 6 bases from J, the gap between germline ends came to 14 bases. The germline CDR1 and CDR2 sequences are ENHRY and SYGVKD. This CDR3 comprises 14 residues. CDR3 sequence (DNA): TGTGCCATCAGTTCCGGGTCCCCGGCTCAGCCCCAGCATTTT. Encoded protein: CAISSGSPAQPQHF.

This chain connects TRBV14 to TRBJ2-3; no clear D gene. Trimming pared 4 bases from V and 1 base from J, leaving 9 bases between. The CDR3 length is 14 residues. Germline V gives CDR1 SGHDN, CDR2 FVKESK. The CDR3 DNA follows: TGTGCCAGCAGCCCACCATTCCGCACAGATACGCAGTATTTT. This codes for CASSPPFRTDTQYF.

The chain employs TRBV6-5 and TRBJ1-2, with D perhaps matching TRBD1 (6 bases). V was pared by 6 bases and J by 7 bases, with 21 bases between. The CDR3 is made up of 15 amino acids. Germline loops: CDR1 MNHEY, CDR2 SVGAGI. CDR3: CASSREGTQGGGYTF. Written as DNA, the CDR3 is TGTGCCAGCAGCCGCGAAGGAACACAGGGTGGTGGCTACACCTTC.

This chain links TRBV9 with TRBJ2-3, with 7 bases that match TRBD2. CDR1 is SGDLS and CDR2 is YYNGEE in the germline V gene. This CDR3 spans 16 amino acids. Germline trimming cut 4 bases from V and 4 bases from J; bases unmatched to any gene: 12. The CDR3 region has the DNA TGTGCCAGCAGCCCTAGTGGCGGGAGTTCAGCAGATACGCAGTATTTT. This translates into CASSPSGGSSADTQYF.